This T cell receptor beta chain was profiled in a study of patients and donors after allogeneic stem cell transplantation (dated by TCRdb to between 2020 and 2021). V is reduced by 5 bases and J by 0 bases, leaving a spacing of 14 bases between them. The CDR3 covers 16 residues, taking in both the cysteine and the phenylalanine. Left in the record is the CDR3 DNA by itself, 48 bases read in frame from the first base. The CDR1 and CDR2 encoded by the germline V gene are SGHTA and FQGTGA. Library preparation was by RT-PCR. Sequencing was performed on a NextSeq 550. TCRdb passed the public sequencing reads through fastp at Q25 and MiXCR, retaining productive beta sequences. Under each unique CDR3 protein, matching rows form one entry showing the most common genes and DNA. The sample profile shows about 87,000 distinct CDR3 sequences; just under 5% of them were found once. Less than 3% of the sample lies in the top ten.

This clonotype was picked up many times. Its antigen is currently not known. Base qualities are not at hand, and no much larger clone is one base apart. Sequencing input: blood, either unsorted or a sorted T cell fraction (not recorded which). Recombination joined TRBV7-3 with TRBJ1-3; a confident D gene designation cannot be given. This receptor was obtained from a human donor who was either an allogeneic HSCT recipient or a stem cell or donor lymphocyte infusion donor (not recorded which). It is not recorded whose cells these are; they may come from a transplant donor. CDR3 reads: CASSPGPLSSGNTIYF. The DNA is as follows: TGTGCCAGCAGCCCCGGACCGCTTAGCTCTGGAAACACCATATATTTT.